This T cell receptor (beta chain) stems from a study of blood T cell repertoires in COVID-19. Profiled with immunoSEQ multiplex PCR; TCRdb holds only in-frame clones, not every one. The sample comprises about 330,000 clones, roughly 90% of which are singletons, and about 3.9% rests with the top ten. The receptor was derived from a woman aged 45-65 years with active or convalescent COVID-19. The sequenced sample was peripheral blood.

The CDR3 sequence is CASKHRERGYGYTF. The CDR3 nucleotides are TGTGCCAGTAAACATAGAGAGAGAGGCTATGGCTACACCTTC. The genes are TRBV19 and TRBJ1-2; D not resolved. The CDR3 totals 14 residues. The germline V gene encodes CDR1 LNHDA and CDR2 SQIVND (reference sequence). V gave up 7 bases and J gave up 4 bases, with 16 bases separating them.